This T cell receptor (beta chain) was found in a study of T-cell memory formation after mild COVID-19 (dated by TCRdb to the early 2020s). In the study overall: TCR sequence clusters from the two donors were largely donor specific. T-cell clones expanding and contracting after mild COVID-19 in a couple of donors were tracked by longitudinal TCRalpha and TCRbeta repertoire sequencing. The cohort was made up of two young adult volunteers, one female and one male, who were previously healthy. Study-wide findings and limitations: Clones that contracted from day 15 to 85 showed balanced CD4/CD8 phenotypes, whereas a second wave of clones that expanded from day 15 to 37 leaned towards CD4+. Some responding clones were found in pre-infection memory, which suggests that pre-existing cross-reactive memory T cells took part in the SARS-CoV-2 response. Contracting CD4+ clones turned up mainly in the CM and EM memory subsets, whereas EMRA was where CD8+ clones were enriched. SARS-CoV-2 specificity was not confirmed for the second-wave clones peaking on day 37. Only a couple of mild cases were covered in the study, and larger cohorts including severe cases with pre-infection samples were considered necessary.

This clonotype was seen only a few times. Its specific antigen is unknown. No quality values exist for individual bases; no much larger clone is one base distant. Ficoll-Paque density gradient centrifugation was the method used to isolate PBMCs. The run used an Illumina NovaSeq 6000. TCRalpha and TCRbeta cDNA libraries were built by 5'RACE with constant-segment primers, adding sample barcodes and unique molecular identifiers. RNA was extracted from every sample with Trizol reagent. Library amplification was performed in two PCR steps, and a second sample barcode and Illumina TruSeq adapters were introduced in the second step. Sequencing of the libraries was done on an Illumina NovaSeq, producing 2 x 150 bp paired-end reads. In the paper's pipeline: With migec v1.2.7, reads were demultiplexed and then collapsed into UMI-guided consensus sequences. Using mixcr v2.1.11, the UMI consensuses were aligned to TRA and TRB V and J templates and assembled into clonotypes. A clonotype was counted as expanded or contracted only when both edgeR and NoisET called the clonotype significant, with the noise models trained on biological replicates. For edgeR calls, a false discovery rate-adjusted p below 0.01 and a log2 fold-change threshold of 1 were applied. As an exploratory analysis of dynamics, max-normalized trajectories of the 1000 most abundant clonotypes were examined with PCA combined with hierarchical clustering. The CD4 or CD8 phenotype of responding clones was assigned using the separately sequenced CD4+ and CD8+ repertoires. TCRdb took the public reads, trimmed them with fastp at Q25, ran MiXCR for clone calling and kept in-frame beta chains. Rows merge per CDR3 protein into single entries with the most common DNA and genes. The V and J calls and clone size come from TCRdb's table, not from the authors' own analysis. The sample profile shows about 280,000 distinct CDR3 sequences; around 8% of them were found once. The ten largest clones take up about 20% of the sample.

Based on the germline V gene, the CDR1 and CDR2 sequences are ENHRY and SYGVKD. From the cysteine up to the phenylalanine, the CDR3 has a length of 14 residues. The read is trimmed to its CDR3 DNA, 42 bases read in frame from base 1. Here V drops 4 bases and J drops 0 bases, and the junction holds 3 bases not matched to any gene. The V and J genes are TRBV10-3 and TRBJ2-7; 7 bases in the junction line up with TRBD2. Sequencing was performed on PBMCs or a T cell subset sorted from them (not recorded which). This receptor was taken from a man between 18 and 35 years old who had mild COVID-19 (a few samples of this study predate the infection). The sample titles of this study are shuffled in the database, so cell type and time point are left out; the donor was told from shared clones. In nucleotide form, the sequence is TGTGCCATCAGTGGCGGGGGATTCTCCTACGAGCAGTACTTC. This encodes CAISGGGFSYEQYF.